This section outlines one TCR beta chain sequence together with its context. This PCR relied on a set of 60 Vbeta primers and 13 Jbeta primers. Generated by immunoSEQ multiplex PCR, the TCRdb table keeps only in-frame clones and is missing some. The profile shows over 150,000 clones, 75% to 85% of them singletons. Germline loops: CDR1 SGHTS, CDR2 YDEGEE. The CDR3 totals 15 residues. V gave up 6 bases and J gave up 3 bases, with 18 bases separating them. The data are from a study of cytomegalovirus exposure and HLA in healthy donors. This TCR came from a woman aged 45-65 years in good health and CMV-seronegative. The sample consisted of PBMCs. J is TRBJ1-2 and V is TRBV5-8; possible D gene TRBD1, 5 bases. In DNA form, the CDR3 reads TGTGCCAGCACCTCCGGGAGGGGACTGCACTATGGCTACACCTTC. Translated, it gives CASTSGRGLHYGYTF.